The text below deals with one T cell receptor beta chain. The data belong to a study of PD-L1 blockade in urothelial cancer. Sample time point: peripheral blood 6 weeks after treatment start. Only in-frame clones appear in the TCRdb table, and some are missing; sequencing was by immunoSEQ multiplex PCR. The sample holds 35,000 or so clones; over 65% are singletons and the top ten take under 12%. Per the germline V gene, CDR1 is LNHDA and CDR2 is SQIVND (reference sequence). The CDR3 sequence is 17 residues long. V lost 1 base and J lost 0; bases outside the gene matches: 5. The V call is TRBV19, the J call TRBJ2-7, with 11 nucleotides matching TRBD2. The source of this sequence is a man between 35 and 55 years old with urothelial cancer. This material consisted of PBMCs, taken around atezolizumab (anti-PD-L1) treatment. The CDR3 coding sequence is TGTGCCAGTAGTATAGTGGGACTAGCGGCGAGCTCCTACGAGCAGTACTTC. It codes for CASSIVGLAASSYEQYF.